This T cell receptor (beta chain) was recovered during a study of blood T cell repertoires in COVID-19. At the level of the study: The origin of the acute and convalescent COVID-19 samples was the United States, Italy and Spain. Nucleic acid was either cDNA or gDNA, and it came from T cells, B-cell-depleted T cells, or PBMCs.

The CDR3 consists of 14 residues. The junction had 4 bases not matched to a gene; V was cut back by 1 base and J by 7 bases. The germline gives CDR1 GTSNPN, CDR2 SVGIG (reference sequence). Original handling: Amplification of reference gene primers provided the estimated nucleated cell counts. The table came from immunoSEQ multiplex PCR; TCRdb's copy has only in-frame clones and leaves some out. D and trimming were read from the DNA, whereas the V and J calls and clone size are those reported in that table. The sample has tens of thousands of clones, around 91% seen once. Material for sequencing was peripheral blood. The receptor was isolated from a human donor in a cohort sampled during active COVID-19. The chain joins TRBV30 to TRBJ1-6, with 7 positions matching TRBD1. The CDR3 here is CAWSAGTENSPLHF. As DNA, the CDR3 is TGTGCCTGGAGTGCCGGGACAGAGAATTCACCCCTCCACTTT.